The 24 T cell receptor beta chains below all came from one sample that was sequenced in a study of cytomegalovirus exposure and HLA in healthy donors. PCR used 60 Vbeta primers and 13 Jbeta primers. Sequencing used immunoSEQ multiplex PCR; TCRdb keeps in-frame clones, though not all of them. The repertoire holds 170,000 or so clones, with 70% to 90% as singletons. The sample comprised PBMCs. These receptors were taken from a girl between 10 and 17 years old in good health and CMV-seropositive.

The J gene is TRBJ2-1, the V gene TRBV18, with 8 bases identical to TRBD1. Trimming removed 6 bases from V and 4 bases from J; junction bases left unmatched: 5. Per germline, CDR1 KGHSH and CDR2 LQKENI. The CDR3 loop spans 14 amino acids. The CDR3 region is CASSPGQDYNEQFF. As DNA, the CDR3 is TGTGCCAGCTCCCCGGGACAGGATTACAATGAGCAGTTCTTC.

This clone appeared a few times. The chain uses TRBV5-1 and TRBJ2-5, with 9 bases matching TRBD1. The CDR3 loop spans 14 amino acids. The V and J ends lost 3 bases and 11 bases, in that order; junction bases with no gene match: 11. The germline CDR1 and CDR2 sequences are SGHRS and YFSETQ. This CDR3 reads CASSWGQGPEEQYF. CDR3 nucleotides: TGCGCCAGCAGCTGGGGACAGGGACCGGAGGAGCAGTACTTC.

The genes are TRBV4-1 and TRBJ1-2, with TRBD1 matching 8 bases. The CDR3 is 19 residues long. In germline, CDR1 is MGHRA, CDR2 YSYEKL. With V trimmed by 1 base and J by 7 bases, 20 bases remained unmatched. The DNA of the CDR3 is TGCGCCAGCAGCCAAGCACCCCCCCTCTCCGACAGGGGAAGACTTGGCTACACCTTC. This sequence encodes CASSQAPPLSDRGRLGYTF.

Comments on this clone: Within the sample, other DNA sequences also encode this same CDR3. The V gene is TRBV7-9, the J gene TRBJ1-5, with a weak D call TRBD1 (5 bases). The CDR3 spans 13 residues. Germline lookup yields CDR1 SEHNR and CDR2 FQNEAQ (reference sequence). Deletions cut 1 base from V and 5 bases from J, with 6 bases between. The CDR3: CASSLEGDQPQHF. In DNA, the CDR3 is TGTGCCAGCAGCTTAGAAGGGGATCAGCCCCAGCATTTT.

The CDR3 reads CASSPRRSTTNTEAFF. For the CDR3, the DNA is TGCGCCAGCAGCCCTCGGCGAAGCACGACAAACACTGAAGCTTTCTTT. The V gene is TRBV5-1, the J gene TRBJ1-1; D gene uncertain. Germline CDR1 and CDR2: SGHRS and YFSETQ. The CDR3 runs 16 residues. Trimming took 4 bases from V and 2 from J, leaving 18 bases between them.

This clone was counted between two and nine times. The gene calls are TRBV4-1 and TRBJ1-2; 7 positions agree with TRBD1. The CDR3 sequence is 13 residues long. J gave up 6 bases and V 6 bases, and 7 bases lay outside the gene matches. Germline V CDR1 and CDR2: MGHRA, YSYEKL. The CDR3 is CASRQTGSDGYTF. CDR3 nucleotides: TGCGCCAGCAGGCAGACAGGGTCGGATGGCTACACCTTC.

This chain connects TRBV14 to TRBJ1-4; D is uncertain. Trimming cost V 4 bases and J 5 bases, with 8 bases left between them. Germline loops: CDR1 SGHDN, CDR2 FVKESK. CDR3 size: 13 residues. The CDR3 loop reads CASSRALNEKLFF. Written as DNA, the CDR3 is TGTGCCAGCAGCCGGGCCTTAAATGAAAAACTGTTTTTT. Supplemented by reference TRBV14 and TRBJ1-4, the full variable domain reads EAGVTQFPSHSVIEKGQTVTLRCDPISGHDNLYWYRRVMGKEIKFLLHFVKESKQDESGMPNNRFLAERTGGTYSTLKVQPAELEDSGVYFCASSRALNEKLFFGSGTQLSVL.

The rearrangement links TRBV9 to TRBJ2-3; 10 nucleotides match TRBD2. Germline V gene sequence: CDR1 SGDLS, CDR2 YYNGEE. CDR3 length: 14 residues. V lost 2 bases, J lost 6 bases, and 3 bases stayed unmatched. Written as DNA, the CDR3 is TGTGCCAGCAGCGTTGGGACTAGCGAGGATACGCAGTATTTT. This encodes CASSVGTSEDTQYF. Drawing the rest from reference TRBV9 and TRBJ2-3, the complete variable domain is DSGVTQTPKHLITATGQRVTLRCSPRSGDLSVYWYQQSLDQGLQFLIQYYNGEERAKGNILERFSAQQFPDLHSELNLSSLELGDSALYFCASSVGTSEDTQYFGPGTRLTVL.

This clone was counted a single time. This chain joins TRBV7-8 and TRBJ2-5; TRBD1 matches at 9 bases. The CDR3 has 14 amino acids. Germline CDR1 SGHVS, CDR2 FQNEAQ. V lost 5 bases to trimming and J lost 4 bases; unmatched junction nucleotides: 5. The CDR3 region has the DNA TGTGCCAGCAGCGTCCCGGGACAGGGAGAGACCCAGTACTTC. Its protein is CASSVPGQGETQYF.

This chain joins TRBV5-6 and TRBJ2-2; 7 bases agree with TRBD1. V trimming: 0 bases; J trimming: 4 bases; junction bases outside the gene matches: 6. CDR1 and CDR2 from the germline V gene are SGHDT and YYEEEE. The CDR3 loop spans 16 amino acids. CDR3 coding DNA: TGTGCCAGCAGCTTGGGGGCAGGGGGAATCACCGGGGAGCTGTTTTTT. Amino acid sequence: CASSLGAGGITGELFF.

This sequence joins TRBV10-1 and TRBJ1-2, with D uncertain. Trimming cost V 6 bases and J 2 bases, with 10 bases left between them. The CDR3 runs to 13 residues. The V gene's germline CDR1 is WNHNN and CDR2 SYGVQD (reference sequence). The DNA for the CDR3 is TGCGCCAGCAGCCTCCGGGAAAACTATGGCTACACCTTC. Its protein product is CASSLRENYGYTF.

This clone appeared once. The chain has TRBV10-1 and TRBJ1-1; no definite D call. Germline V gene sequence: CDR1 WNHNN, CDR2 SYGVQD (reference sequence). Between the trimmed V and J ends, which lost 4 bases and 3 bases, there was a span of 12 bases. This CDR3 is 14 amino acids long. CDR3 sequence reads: CASSGGLGDTEAFF. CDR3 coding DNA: TGCGCCAGCAGTGGCGGACTTGGGGACACTGAAGCTTTCTTT.

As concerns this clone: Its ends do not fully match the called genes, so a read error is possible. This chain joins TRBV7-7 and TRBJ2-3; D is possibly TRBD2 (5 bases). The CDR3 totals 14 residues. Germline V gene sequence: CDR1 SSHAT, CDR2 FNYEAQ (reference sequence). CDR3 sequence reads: CASSAGLSPNTQYF. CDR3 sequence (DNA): TGTGCTAGCAGCGCCGGACTGAGTCCAAATACGCAGTATTTT.

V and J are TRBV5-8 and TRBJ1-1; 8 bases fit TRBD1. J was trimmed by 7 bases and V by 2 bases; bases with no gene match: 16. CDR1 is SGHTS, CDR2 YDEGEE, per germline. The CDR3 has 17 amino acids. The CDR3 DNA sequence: TGTGCCAGCAGCTTTTCAATTCTTCGCAGGGGGCGGGTTGAAGCTTTCTTT. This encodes CASSFSILRRGRVEAFF.

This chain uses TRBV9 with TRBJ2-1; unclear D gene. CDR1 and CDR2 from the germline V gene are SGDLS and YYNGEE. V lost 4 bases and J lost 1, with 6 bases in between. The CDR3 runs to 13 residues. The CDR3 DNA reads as TGTGCCAGCAGCCCCAGTTCCTACAATGAGCAGTTCTTC. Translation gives CASSPSSYNEQFF.

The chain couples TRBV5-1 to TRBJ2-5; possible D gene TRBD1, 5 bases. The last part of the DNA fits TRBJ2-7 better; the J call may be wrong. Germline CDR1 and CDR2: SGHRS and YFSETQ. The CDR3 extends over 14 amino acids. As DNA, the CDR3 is TGCGCCAGCAGCTTGGCCACGGACACCTACGAGCAGTACTTC. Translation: CASSLATDTYEQYF.

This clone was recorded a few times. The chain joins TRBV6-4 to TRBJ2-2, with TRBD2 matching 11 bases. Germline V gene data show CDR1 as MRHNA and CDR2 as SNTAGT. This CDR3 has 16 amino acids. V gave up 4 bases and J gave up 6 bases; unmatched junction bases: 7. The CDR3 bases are TGTGCCAGCAGTGCTCTAGCGGGGGGAGTCGCCGGGGAGCTGTTTTTT. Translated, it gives CASSALAGGVAGELFF.

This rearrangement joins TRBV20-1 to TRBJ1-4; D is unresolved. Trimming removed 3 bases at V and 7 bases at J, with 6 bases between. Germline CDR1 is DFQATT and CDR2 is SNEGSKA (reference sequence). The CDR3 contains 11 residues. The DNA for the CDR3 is TGCAGTGCTAGCTTTATTGAAAAACTGTTTTTT. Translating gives CSASFIEKLFF.

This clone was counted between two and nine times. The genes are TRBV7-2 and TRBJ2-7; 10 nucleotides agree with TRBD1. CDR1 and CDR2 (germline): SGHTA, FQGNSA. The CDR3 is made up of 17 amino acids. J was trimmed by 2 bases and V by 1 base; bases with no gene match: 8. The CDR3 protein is CASSLGSGTGVAYEQYF. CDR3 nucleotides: TGTGCCAGCAGCTTAGGGAGCGGGACAGGGGTTGCCTACGAGCAGTACTTC.

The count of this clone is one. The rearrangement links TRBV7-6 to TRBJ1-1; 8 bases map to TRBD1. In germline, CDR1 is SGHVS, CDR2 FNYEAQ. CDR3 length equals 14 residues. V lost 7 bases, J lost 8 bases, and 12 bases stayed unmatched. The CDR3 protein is CASMEQGVASEAFF. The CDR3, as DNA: TGTGCCAGCATGGAACAGGGGGTTGCCTCCGAAGCTTTCTTT.

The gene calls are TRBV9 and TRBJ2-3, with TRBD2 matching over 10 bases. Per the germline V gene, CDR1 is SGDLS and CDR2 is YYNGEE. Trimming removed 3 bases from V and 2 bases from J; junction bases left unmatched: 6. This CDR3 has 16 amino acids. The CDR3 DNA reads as TGTGCCAGCAGCGGAAGCGGGGGGGCTTACACAGATACGCAGTATTTT. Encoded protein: CASSGSGGAYTDTQYF.

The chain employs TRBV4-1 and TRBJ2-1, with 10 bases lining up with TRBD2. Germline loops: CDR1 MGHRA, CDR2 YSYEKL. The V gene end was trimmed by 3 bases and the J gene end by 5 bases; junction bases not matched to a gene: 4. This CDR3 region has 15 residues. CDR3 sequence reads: CASSHSGGRDNEQFF. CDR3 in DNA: TGCGCCAGCAGCCATAGCGGGGGGCGAGACAATGAGCAGTTCTTC.

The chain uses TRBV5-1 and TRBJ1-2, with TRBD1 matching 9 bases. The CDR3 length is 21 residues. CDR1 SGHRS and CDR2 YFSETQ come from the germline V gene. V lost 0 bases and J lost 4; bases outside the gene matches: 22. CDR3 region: CASSLAVFTFRDRAFFYGYTF. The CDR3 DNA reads TGCGCCAGCAGCTTGGCCGTCTTCACTTTTCGGGACAGGGCTTTTTTCTATGGCTACACCTTC. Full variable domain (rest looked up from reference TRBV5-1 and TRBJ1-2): KAGVTQTPRYLIKTRGQQVTLSCSPISGHRSVSWYQQTPGQGLQFLFEYFSETQRNKGNFPGRFSGRQFSNSRSEMNVSTLELGDSALYLCASSLAVFTFRDRAFFYGYTFGSGTRLTVV.

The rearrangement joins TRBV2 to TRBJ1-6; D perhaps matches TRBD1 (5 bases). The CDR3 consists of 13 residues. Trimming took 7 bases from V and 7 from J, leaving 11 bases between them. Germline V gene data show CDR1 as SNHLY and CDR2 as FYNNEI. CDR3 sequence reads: CASNGRGNSPLHF. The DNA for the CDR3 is TGTGCCAGCAATGGACGGGGGAATTCACCCCTCCACTTT.